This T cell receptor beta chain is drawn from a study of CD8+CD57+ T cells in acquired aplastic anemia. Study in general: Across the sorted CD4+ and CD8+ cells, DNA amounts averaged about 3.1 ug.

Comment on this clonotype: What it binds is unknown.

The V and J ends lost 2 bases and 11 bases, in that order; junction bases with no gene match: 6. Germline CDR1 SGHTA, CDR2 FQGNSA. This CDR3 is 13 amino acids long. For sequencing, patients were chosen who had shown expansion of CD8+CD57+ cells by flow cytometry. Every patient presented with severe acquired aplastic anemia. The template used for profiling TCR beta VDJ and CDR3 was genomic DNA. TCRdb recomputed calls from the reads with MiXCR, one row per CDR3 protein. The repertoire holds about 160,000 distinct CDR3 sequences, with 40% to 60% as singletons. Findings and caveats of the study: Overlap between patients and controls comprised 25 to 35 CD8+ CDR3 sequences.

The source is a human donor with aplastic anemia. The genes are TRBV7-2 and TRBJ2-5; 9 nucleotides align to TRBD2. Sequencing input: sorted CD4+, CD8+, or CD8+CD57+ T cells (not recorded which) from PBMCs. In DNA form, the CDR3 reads TGTGCCAGCAGCTTACGCGGGGGGGGAGAGCAGTACTTC. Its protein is CASSLRGGGEQYF.